These 24 T cell receptor beta chains were sequenced from one sample in a study of T cell clonotyping in hematopoietic cell transplantation. Some clones are missing from TCRdb's copy, which holds only in-frame ones; the method was immunoSEQ multiplex PCR. This table has 27,000 or so clones, approximately 96% appearing once. The sample taken for sequencing was peripheral blood mononuclear cells. These receptors came from a man aged 50 or older in good health. Some clones in this sample may be carry-over from other donors' samples.

This rearrangement joins TRBV6-5 to TRBJ2-2; D might be TRBD2 (6 bases). The CDR3 sequence is 13 residues long. Trimming pared 7 bases from V and 5 bases from J, leaving 11 bases between. CDR1 and CDR2 (germline): MNHEY, SVGAGI. CDR3 loop: CASTRGSTGELFF. CDR3 sequence (DNA): TGTGCCAGCACCCGGGGGTCGACCGGGGAGCTGTTTTTT.

V and J are TRBV18 and TRBJ1-5; 7 nucleotides match TRBD1. This CDR3 region has 18 residues. V lost 3 bases, J lost 2 bases, and 13 bases stayed unmatched. Germline V gene data show CDR1 as KGHSH and CDR2 as LQKENI. CDR3 amino acids: CASSPAGLSGGGNQPQHF. In DNA form, the CDR3 reads TGTGCCAGCTCACCCGCCGGATTATCAGGGGGGGGCAATCAGCCCCAGCATTTT.

V is TRBV29-1 and J is TRBJ2-3; D is possibly TRBD2 (7 bases). V lost 3 bases, J lost 3 bases, and 10 bases lay in between. The CDR3 is 13 amino acids. CDR1 and CDR2 (germline): SQVTM, ANQGSEA. In DNA form, the CDR3 reads TGCAGCGTTGATGAGGGGGGGACAGATACGCAGTATTTT. It translates to CSVDEGGTDTQYF.

The chain combines TRBV18 with TRBJ2-5, with 14 bases matching TRBD2. Germline V lookup: CDR1 KGHSH, CDR2 LQKENI. The CDR3 sequence is 16 residues long. The trim removed 3 bases at V and 3 bases at J, leaving 3 bases unmatched. CDR3 DNA: TGTGCCAGCTCACCCCCGGGACTAGCGGGGGAAGAGACCCAGTACTTC. Translation gives CASSPPGLAGEETQYF.

The J gene is TRBJ1-2, the V gene TRBV30, with D unclear. Germline loops: CDR1 GTSNPN, CDR2 SVGIG (reference sequence). The CDR3 sequence is 14 residues long. V lost 2 bases and J 3 bases, leaving 13 bases between the germline ends. This CDR3 reads CAWSPFRAHYGYTF. The CDR3 region has the DNA TGTGCCTGGAGTCCTTTTAGGGCCCACTATGGCTACACCTTC.

The V and J genes are TRBV7-2 and TRBJ2-5; 7 nucleotides align to TRBD2. Germline V CDR1 and CDR2: SGHTA, FQGNSA. V lost 3 bases, J lost 5 bases, and 6 bases stayed unmatched. This CDR3 region has 14 residues. The CDR3 region is CASSFSTGGETQYF. The DNA for the CDR3 is TGTGCCAGCAGCTTCTCCACCGGGGGGGAGACCCAGTACTTC.

The V and J genes are TRBV5-1 and TRBJ1-6; tentatively, D is TRBD1 (5 bases). This CDR3 contains 14 residues. Germline CDR1 and CDR2: SGHRS and YFSETQ. Trimming took off 1 base at V and 8 bases at J, with 10 bases between the two ends. CDR3 sequence: CASSLQGFDSPLHF. The DNA for the CDR3 is TGCGCCAGCAGCTTGCAGGGTTTCGATTCACCCCTCCACTTT. Variable domain in full (rest from reference TRBV5-1 and TRBJ1-6): KAGVTQTPRYLIKTRGQQVTLSCSPISGHRSVSWYQQTPGQGLQFLFEYFSETQRNKGNFPGRFSGRQFSNSRSEMNVSTLELGDSALYLCASSLQGFDSPLHFGNGTRLTVT.

This clone was counted a single time. The chain couples TRBV4-3 to TRBJ1-5; 11 positions agree with TRBD1. The germline gives CDR1 LGHNA, CDR2 YSLEER. Trimming took 4 bases from V and 4 from J; bases not matched to a gene: 9. The CDR3 is 17 amino acids. The CDR3 protein is CASSPSMGQGGNQPQHF. The DNA of the CDR3 is TGCGCCAGCAGCCCTTCAATGGGACAGGGGGGTAATCAGCCCCAGCATTTT.

CDR3 loop: CASRPGDTGTFYGYTF. The CDR3 DNA reads as TGTGCCAGTAGGCCAGGAGACACGGGCACTTTCTATGGCTACACCTTC. The J gene is TRBJ1-2, the V gene TRBV19; D not certain. The CDR3 length is 16 residues. CDR1 and CDR2 (germline): LNHDA, SQIVND (reference sequence). Trimming took 6 bases from V and 4 from J, leaving 21 bases between them.

Written as DNA, the CDR3 is TGTGCCAGTACTCTCGGACAGTATAGCAATCAGCCCCAGCATTTT. Protein sequence: CASTLGQYSNQPQHF. V and J are TRBV19 and TRBJ1-5, with a possible D match to TRBD1 (6 bases). Germline V CDR1 and CDR2: LNHDA, SQIVND (reference sequence). The V and J ends lost 7 bases and 0 bases respectively, with 13 bases between them. CDR3 size: 15 residues.

This CDR3 is CAISGQGGNEQYF. CDR3 DNA: TGTGCCATCAGTGGACAGGGTGGGAACGAGCAGTACTTC. V and J are TRBV10-3 and TRBJ2-7; 7 bases align to TRBD1. Trimming removed 4 bases from V and 5 bases from J; junction bases left unmatched: 5. Germline CDR1 is ENHRY and CDR2 is SYGVKD. The CDR3 is 13 amino acids.

The chain uses TRBV19 and TRBJ1-1, with TRBD1 as a possible D gene (5 bases). The V gene lost 1 base and the J gene lost 1 base, with 10 bases spanning the gap. Germline loops: CDR1 LNHDA, CDR2 SQIVND (reference sequence). CDR3 size: 15 residues. CDR3 in amino acids: CASSIGKGRNTEAFF. DNA for the CDR3: TGTGCCAGTAGTATAGGCAAGGGGAGGAACACTGAAGCTTTCTTT.

As DNA, the CDR3 is TGTGCCAGTAGTATAGAACAGGGGCAACTCAATCAGCCCCAGCATTTT. Its translation is CASSIEQGQLNQPQHF. The chain carries TRBV19 and TRBJ1-5, with TRBD1 matching 7 bases. CDR1 is LNHDA and CDR2 is SQIVND in the germline V gene (reference sequence). Trimming took 0 bases from V and 3 from J; bases not matched to a gene: 5. The CDR3 covers 16 residues.

This sequence joins TRBV5-6 and TRBJ1-1; D unresolved. Trimming removed 4 bases at V and 6 bases at J, with 16 bases between. Germline V lookup: CDR1 SGHDT, CDR2 YYEEEE. This CDR3 region has 14 residues. The CDR3 protein is CASSPRPLGAEAFF. As DNA, the CDR3 is TGTGCCAGCAGCCCCCGTCCGCTTGGGGCTGAAGCTTTCTTT. Filled out from reference TRBV5-6 and TRBJ1-1, the complete variable domain reads DAGVTQSPTHLIKTRGQQVTLRCSPKSGHDTVSWYQQALGQGPQFIFQYYEEEERQRGNFPDRFSGHQFPNYSSELNVNALLLGDSALYLCASSPRPLGAEAFFGQGTRLTVV.

The gene calls are TRBV9 and TRBJ1-6; D is ambiguous. The CDR3 totals 13 residues. The V end was cut by 0 bases, the J end by 14 bases, with 12 bases between. Germline assignment: CDR1 SGDLS and CDR2 YYNGEE. The CDR3 nucleotides read TGTGCCAGCAGCGTAGCTACGGCCGGATCCCTCCACTTT. Its protein product is CASSVATAGSLHF.

This clone has more than one count but fewer than ten. This sequence joins TRBV9 and TRBJ2-5; maybe TRBD1 (6 bases). Germline V lookup: CDR1 SGDLS, CDR2 YYNGEE. Trimming left V 4 bases short and J 2 bases short, with 12 bases between. The CDR3 has 14 residues. CDR3 sequence (DNA): TGTGCCAGCAGCCCCCGACAGGCACAAGAGACCCAGTACTTC. It encodes CASSPRQAQETQYF. Full variable domain (outside the CDR3, taken from reference TRBV9 and TRBJ2-5): DSGVTQTPKHLITATGQRVTLRCSPRSGDLSVYWYQQSLDQGLQFLIQYYNGEERAKGNILERFSAQQFPDLHSELNLSSLELGDSALYFCASSPRQAQETQYFGPGTRLLVL.

The chain combines TRBV2 with TRBJ1-5; D remains ambiguous. This CDR3 is 15 amino acids long. The V end lost 3 bases, the J end lost 2 bases, and 11 bases lay between the germline ends. Germline V gene sequence: CDR1 SNHLY, CDR2 FYNNEI. CDR3 protein: CASSEENLRNQPQHF. CDR3 nucleotide sequence: TGTGCCAGCAGTGAGGAGAACCTACGCAATCAGCCCCAGCATTTT.

The V and J genes are TRBV5-5 and TRBJ2-7; TRBD2 agrees at 8 bases. This CDR3 spans 16 amino acids. Germline loops: CDR1 SGHKS, CDR2 YYEKEE (reference sequence). V trimming: 2 bases; J trimming: 2 bases; junction bases outside the gene matches: 9. The CDR3: CASSFEGRGVTYEQYF. DNA of the CDR3: TGTGCCAGCAGCTTTGAGGGGCGGGGGGTAACCTACGAGCAGTACTTC.

This chain links TRBV11-2 with TRBJ2-5, with 11 bases identical to TRBD2. This CDR3 comprises 18 residues. Trimming took 5 bases from V and 0 from J; bases not matched to a gene: 11. Germline V gene data show CDR1 as SGHAT and CDR2 as FQNNGV. The CDR3 here is CASSPWFALAGDQETQYF. In DNA, the CDR3 is TGTGCCAGCAGCCCCTGGTTCGCACTAGCGGGGGACCAAGAGACCCAGTACTTC.

The DNA for the CDR3 is TGTGCCAGCAGTTCCGCTCGGGACAGGGGGTTCGAGCAGTACTTC. Translated: CASSSARDRGFEQYF. The V and J genes are TRBV28 and TRBJ2-7; 11 bases agree with TRBD1. Germline assignment: CDR1 MDHEN and CDR2 SYDVKM. The V and J ends lost 4 bases and 6 bases, in that order; junction bases with no gene match: 8. The CDR3 has 15 residues. The complete variable domain, with remaining parts taken from reference TRBV28 and TRBJ2-7, reads DVKVTQSSRYLVKRTGEKVFLECVQDMDHENMFWYRQDPGLGLRLIYFSYDVKMKEKGDIPEGYSVSREKKERFSLILESASTNQTSMYLCASSSARDRGFEQYFGPGTRLTVT.

The chain carries TRBV2 and TRBJ2-1; 7 bases fit TRBD2. The CDR3 is 14 residues long. V lost 5 bases, J lost 3 bases, and 4 bases stayed unmatched. The V gene's germline CDR1 is SNHLY and CDR2 FYNNEI. This CDR3 is CASSRAGSYNEQFF. The CDR3 nucleotides read TGTGCCAGCAGTAGAGCGGGGAGCTACAATGAGCAGTTCTTC.

The genes are TRBV30 and TRBJ1-6, with a possible D match to TRBD1 (5 bases). The CDR3 is 16 amino acids. V dropped 2 bases and J dropped 0 bases, with 11 bases sitting between them. Germline CDR1 and CDR2: GTSNPN and SVGIG (reference sequence). CDR3 bases: TGTGCCTGGAGTCCCCGGGGGGGCTCCTATAATTCACCCCTCCACTTT. Encoded protein: CAWSPRGGSYNSPLHF.

V gene TRBV6-5 combines with J gene TRBJ1-3; D is ambiguous. This CDR3 is built from 14 residues. The germline gives CDR1 MNHEY, CDR2 SVGAGI. V was cut by 10 bases and J by 0 bases, with 13 bases left in between. The CDR3 bases are TGTGCCACCCACGACCTTTTCTCTGGAAACACCATATATTTT. Protein sequence: CATHDLFSGNTIYF.

This clone was detected only once. The chain combines TRBV30 with TRBJ2-4, with D uncertain. The CDR3 is made up of 11 amino acids. Germline loops: CDR1 GTSNPN, CDR2 SVGIG (reference sequence). Trimming took 1 base from V and 10 from J, leaving 8 bases between them. DNA for the CDR3: TGTGCCTGGAGTGCGGCGCAAATTCAGTACTTC. Residues: CAWSAAQIQYF.